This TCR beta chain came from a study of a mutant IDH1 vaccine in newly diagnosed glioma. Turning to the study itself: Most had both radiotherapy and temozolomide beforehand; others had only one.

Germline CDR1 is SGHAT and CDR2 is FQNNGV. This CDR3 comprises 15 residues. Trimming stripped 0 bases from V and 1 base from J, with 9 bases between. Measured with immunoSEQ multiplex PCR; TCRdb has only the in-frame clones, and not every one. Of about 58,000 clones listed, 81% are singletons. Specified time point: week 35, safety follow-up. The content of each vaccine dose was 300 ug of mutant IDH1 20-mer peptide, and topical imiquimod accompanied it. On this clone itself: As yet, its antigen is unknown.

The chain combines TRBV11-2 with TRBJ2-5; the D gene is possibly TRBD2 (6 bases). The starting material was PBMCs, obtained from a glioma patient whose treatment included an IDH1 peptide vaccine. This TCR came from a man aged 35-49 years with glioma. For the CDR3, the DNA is TGTGCCAGCAGCTTAGAACGGGGGAGCCAAGAGACCCAGTACTTC. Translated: CASSLERGSQETQYF.